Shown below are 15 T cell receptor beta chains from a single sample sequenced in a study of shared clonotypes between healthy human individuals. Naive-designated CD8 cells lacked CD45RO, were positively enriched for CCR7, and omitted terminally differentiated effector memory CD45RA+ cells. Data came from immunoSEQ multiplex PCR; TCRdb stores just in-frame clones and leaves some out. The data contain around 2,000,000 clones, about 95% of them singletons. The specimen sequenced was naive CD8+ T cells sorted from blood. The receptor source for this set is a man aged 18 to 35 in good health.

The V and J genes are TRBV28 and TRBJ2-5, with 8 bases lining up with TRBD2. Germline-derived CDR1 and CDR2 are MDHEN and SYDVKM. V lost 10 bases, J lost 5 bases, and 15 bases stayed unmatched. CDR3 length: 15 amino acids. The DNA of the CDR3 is TGTGCCACCGTCGGGACGGGACTAGAAGTGGAGACCCAGTACTTC. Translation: CATVGTGLEVETQYF.

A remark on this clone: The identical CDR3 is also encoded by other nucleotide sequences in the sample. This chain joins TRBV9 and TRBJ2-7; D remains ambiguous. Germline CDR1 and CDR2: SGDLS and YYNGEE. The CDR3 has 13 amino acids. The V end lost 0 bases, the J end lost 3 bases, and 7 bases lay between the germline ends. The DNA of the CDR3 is TGTGCCAGCAGCGTAGCTGCCGGCTACGAGCAGTACTTC. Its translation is CASSVAAGYEQYF.

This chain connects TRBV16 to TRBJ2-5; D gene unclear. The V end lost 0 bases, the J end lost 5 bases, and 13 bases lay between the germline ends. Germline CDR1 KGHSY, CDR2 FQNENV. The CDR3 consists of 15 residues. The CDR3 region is CASSQSHEEWETQYF. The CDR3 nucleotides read TGTGCCAGCAGCCAATCCCACGAGGAATGGGAGACCCAGTACTTC. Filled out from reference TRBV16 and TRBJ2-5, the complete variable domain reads GEEVAQTPKHLVRGEGQKAKLYCAPIKGHSYVFWYQQVLKNEFKFLISFQNENVFDETGMPKERFSAKCLPNSPCSLEIQATKLEDSAVYFCASSQSHEEWETQYFGPGTRLLVL.

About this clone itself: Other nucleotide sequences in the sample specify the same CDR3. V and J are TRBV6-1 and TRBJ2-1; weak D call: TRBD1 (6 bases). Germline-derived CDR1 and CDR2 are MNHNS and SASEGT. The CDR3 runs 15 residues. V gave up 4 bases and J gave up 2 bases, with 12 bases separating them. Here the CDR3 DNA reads TGTGCCAGCAGTGCGTTGGCAGGGGCCTACAATGAGCAGTTCTTC. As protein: CASSALAGAYNEQFF.

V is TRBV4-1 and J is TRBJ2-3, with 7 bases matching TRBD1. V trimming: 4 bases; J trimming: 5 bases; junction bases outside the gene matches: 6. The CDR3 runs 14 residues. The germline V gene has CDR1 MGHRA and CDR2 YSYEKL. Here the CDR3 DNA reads TGCGCCAGCAGCCCAGGGGGTAATGTAGATACGCAGTATTTT. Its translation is CASSPGGNVDTQYF.

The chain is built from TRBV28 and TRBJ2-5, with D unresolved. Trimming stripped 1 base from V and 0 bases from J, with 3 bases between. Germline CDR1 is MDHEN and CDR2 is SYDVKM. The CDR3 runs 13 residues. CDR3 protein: CASSLYDQETQYF. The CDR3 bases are TGTGCCAGCAGTTTATATGACCAAGAGACCCAGTACTTC.

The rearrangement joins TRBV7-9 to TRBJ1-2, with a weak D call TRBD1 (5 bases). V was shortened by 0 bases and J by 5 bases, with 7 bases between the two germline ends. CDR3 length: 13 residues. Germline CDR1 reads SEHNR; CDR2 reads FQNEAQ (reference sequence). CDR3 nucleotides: TGTGCCAGCAGCTTAGCGGCAGGGTATGGCTACACCTTC. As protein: CASSLAAGYGYTF.

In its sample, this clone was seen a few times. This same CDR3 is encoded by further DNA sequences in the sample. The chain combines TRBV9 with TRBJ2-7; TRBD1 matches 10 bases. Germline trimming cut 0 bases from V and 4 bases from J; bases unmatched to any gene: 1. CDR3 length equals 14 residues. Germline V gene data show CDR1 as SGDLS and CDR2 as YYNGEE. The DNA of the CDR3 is TGTGCCAGCAGCGTAGCGGACAGGGGGTACGAGCAGTACTTC. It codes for CASSVADRGYEQYF.

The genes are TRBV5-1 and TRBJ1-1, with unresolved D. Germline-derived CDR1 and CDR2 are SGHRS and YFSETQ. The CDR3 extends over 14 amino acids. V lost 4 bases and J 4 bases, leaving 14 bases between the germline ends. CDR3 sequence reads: CASSRGGISTEAFF. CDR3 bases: TGCGCCAGCAGCCGGGGTGGTATTTCCACTGAAGCTTTCTTT.

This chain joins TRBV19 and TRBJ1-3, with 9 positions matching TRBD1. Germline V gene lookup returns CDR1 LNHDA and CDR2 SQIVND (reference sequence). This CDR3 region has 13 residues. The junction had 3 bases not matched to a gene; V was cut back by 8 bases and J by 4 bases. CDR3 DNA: TGTGCCAGTGGGACAGGGTACGGAAACACCATATATTTT. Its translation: CASGTGYGNTIYF.

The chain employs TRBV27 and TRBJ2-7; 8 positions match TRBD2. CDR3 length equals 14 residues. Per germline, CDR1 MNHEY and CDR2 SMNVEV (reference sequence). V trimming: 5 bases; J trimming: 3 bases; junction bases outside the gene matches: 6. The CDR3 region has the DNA TGTGCCAGCAGTCCGGGGGGGGTGGTCTACGAGCAGTACTTC. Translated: CASSPGGVVYEQYF.

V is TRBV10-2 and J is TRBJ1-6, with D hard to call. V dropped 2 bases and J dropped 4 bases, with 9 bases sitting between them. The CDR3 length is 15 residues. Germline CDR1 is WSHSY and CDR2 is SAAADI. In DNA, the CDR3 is TGCGCCAGCAGTGAGCTGATCGCGTATAATTCACCCCTCCACTTT. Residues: CASSELIAYNSPLHF.

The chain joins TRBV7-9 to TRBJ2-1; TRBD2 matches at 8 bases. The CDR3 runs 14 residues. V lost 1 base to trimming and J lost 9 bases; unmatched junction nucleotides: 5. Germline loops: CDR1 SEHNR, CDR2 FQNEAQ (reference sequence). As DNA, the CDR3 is TGTGCCAGCAGCTTAGGGACTAGCATGGCTGAGCAGTTCTTC. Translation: CASSLGTSMAEQFF.

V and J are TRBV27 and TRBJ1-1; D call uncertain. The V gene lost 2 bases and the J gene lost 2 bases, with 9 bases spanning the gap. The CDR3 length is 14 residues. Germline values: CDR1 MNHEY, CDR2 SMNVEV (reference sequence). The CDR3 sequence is CASSLRLTNTEAFF. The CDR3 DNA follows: TGTGCCAGCAGTTTAAGGTTAACCAACACTGAAGCTTTCTTT.

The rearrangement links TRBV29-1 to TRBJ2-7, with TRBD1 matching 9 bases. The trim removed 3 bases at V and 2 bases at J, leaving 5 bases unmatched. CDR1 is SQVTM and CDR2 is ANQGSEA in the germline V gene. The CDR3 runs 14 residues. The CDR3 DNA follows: TGCAGCGTTGAGGGGACAGGGTTTACCTACGAGCAGTACTTC. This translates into CSVEGTGFTYEQYF.